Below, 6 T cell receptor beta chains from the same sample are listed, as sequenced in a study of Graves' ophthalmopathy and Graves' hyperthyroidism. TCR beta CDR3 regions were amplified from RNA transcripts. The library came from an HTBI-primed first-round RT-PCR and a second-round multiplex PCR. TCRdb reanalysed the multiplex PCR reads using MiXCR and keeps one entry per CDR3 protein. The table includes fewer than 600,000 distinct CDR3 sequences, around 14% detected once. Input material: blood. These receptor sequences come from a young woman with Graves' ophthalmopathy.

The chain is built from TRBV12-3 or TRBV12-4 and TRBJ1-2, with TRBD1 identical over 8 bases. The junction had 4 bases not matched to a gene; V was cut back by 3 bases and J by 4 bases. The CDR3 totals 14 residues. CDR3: CASSFPGGAYGYTF. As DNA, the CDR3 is TGTGCCAGCAGTTTTCCAGGGGGCGCCTATGGCTACACCTTC.

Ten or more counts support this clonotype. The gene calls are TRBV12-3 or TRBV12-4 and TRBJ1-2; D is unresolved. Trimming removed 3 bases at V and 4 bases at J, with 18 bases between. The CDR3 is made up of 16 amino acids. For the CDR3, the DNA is TGTGCCAGCAGTTTGGGTGTATGGGGAAGCCCCTATGGCTACACCTTC. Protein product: CASSLGVWGSPYGYTF.

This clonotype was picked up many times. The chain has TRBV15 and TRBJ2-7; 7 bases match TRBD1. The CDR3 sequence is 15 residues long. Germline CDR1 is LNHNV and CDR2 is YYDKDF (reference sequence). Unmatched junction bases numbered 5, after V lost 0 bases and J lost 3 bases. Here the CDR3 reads CATSRDPGQIYEQYF. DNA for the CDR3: TGTGCCACCAGCAGAGATCCGGGACAGATCTACGAGCAGTACTTC.

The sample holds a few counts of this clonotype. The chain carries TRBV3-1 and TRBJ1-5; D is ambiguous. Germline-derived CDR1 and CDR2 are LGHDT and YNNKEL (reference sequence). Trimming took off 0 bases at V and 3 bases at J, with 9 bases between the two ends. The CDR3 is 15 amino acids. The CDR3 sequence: CASSQDMGYNQPQHF. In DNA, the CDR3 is TGTGCCAGCAGCCAAGATATGGGTTACAATCAGCCCCAGCATTTT.

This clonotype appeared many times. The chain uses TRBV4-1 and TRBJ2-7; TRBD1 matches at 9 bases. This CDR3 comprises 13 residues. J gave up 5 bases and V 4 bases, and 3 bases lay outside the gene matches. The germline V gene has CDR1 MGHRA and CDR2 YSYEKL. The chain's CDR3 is CASSPWTGDEQYF. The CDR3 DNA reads TGCGCCAGCAGCCCATGGACAGGGGACGAGCAGTACTTC.

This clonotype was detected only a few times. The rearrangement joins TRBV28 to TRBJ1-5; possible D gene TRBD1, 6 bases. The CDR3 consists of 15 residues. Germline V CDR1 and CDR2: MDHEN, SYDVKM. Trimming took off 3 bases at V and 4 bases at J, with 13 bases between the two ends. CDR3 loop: CASSFTGGKNQPQHF. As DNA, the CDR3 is TGTGCCAGCAGTTTTACGGGGGGCAAAAATCAGCCCCAGCATTTT. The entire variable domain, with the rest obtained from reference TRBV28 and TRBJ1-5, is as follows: DVKVTQSSRYLVKRTGEKVFLECVQDMDHENMFWYRQDPGLGLRLIYFSYDVKMKEKGDIPEGYSVSREKKERFSLILESASTNQTSMYLCASSFTGGKNQPQHFGDGTRLSIL.